This T cell receptor beta chain was documented in a study of cytomegalovirus exposure and HLA in healthy donors. Study-wide results and limits: Using a false discovery rate of 0.05, a later analysis showed that some 16,000 TCR beta sequences were associated with HLA alleles. Cytomegalovirus status, reportedly, was diagnosed with high specificity and sensitivity by the classifier.

The primer mix had 60 Vbeta and 13 Jbeta primers. The method was immunoSEQ multiplex PCR; TCRdb's version includes in-frame clones alone and lacks a portion of them. The table includes about 140,000 clones, 80% detected once. Comments on this clone: What it binds is unknown.

The CDR3 has 16 residues. J gave up 4 bases and V 7 bases, and 13 bases lay outside the gene matches. Germline lookup yields CDR1 LNHDA and CDR2 SQIVND (reference sequence). This clonotype was sampled from a male donor in good health and CMV-seronegative. Sequencing used PBMCs. V usage is TRBV19 and J usage is TRBJ2-3, with TRBD2 identical over 8 bases. The CDR3 sequence is CASTSSGGARPDTQYF. DNA for the CDR3: TGTGCCAGTACCTCCTCGGGAGGGGCTAGACCAGATACGCAGTATTTT.